This T cell receptor (beta chain) was recorded in a study of monozygotic twins with inflammatory bowel disease. Phlebotomy per donor yielded a single 2.5 ml blood sample. Every sample had its cDNA made across eight separate reactions. TCRdb reprocessed the 5' RACE reads; each CDR3 protein has one entry and no DNA is given. This sample's clone table lists 420,000 or so distinct CDR3 sequences. Germline lookup yields CDR1 LNHNV and CDR2 YYDKDF (reference sequence). The CDR3 has 16 amino acids. Sequenced material: blood. This rearrangement joins TRBV15 to TRBJ2-3; TCRdb's D call, TRBD1, is unchecked because there is no DNA. This TCR derives from a human donor with ulcerative colitis or Crohn's disease, or a healthy co-twin of an affected twin (not recorded which). CDR3 region: CATSRALDRSTDTQYF.